One and the same sample provided the 28 T cell receptor beta chains below, sequenced in a study of shared clonotypes between healthy human individuals (dated by TCRdb to about 2020). The protocol used for the library was the immunoSEQ multiplex PCR assay. As stored in TCRdb, this immuneACCESS dataset retains in-frame rearrangements with V and J assigned. A fraction of the clones does not appear; measured against another copy, unresolved V genes explain less than half of the discrepancy, and the remainder lacks a known reason. This sample comprises around 1.1 million clones, 78% of them detected only once. The top ten clonotypes cover more than 0.55% of the sample. The material sequenced was memory CD4+ T cells from PBMCs. The cell subset or site label corresponds to: CD45RA-negative fraction. All receptors come from a man younger than 30 in good health. Some clones in this sample may be carry-over from other donors' samples.

V and J are TRBV9 and TRBJ2-7; D perhaps matches TRBD2 (6 bases). Germline CDR1 reads SGDLS; CDR2 reads YYNGEE. Trimming took off 7 bases at V and 1 base at J, with 21 bases between the two ends. The CDR3 contains 16 residues. The CDR3 sequence: CASPGERGTPSYEQYF. The DNA of the CDR3 is TGTGCCAGCCCTGGAGAACGGGGGACTCCGTCCTACGAGCAGTACTTC.

V is TRBV5-1 and J is TRBJ1-2; 9 bases align to TRBD1. Germline CDR1 reads SGHRS; CDR2 reads YFSETQ. This CDR3 comprises 16 residues. V dropped 3 bases and J dropped 2; count of bases not matched to a gene: 8. As DNA, the CDR3 is TGCGCCAGCAGCTCCCAACAGGGGGCGAAGAACTATGGCTACACCTTC. It codes for CASSSQQGAKNYGYTF. Together with reference TRBV5-1 and TRBJ1-2, the CDR3 gives the full variable domain: KAGVTQTPRYLIKTRGQQVTLSCSPISGHRSVSWYQQTPGQGLQFLFEYFSETQRNKGNFPGRFSGRQFSNSRSEMNVSTLELGDSALYLCASSSQQGAKNYGYTFGSGTRLTVV.

This chain uses TRBV5-1 with TRBJ2-1; D uncertain. V shed 0 bases and J shed 0 bases, with 13 bases lying between them. Germline CDR1 reads SGHRS; CDR2 reads YFSETQ. This CDR3 has 17 amino acids. The CDR3 DNA sequence: TGCGCCAGCAGCTTGGGCGCTGGAGTTAGCTCCTACAATGAGCAGTTCTTC. This gives the protein CASSLGAGVSSYNEQFF.

The chain links TRBV6-6 to TRBJ1-2; D unresolved. V lost 5 bases and J 3 bases, leaving 13 bases between the germline ends. The V gene's germline CDR1 is MNHNY and CDR2 SVGAGI (reference sequence). The CDR3 extends over 14 amino acids. Here the CDR3 reads CASSPTDGYYGYTF. CDR3 nucleotides: TGTGCCAGCAGTCCTACAGACGGATACTATGGCTACACCTTC.

The chain couples TRBV19 to TRBJ1-2; D remains ambiguous. Looked up from germline, CDR1 is LNHDA and CDR2 is SQIVND (reference sequence). CDR3 size: 14 residues. Trimming removed 0 bases at V and 2 bases at J, with 7 bases between. This CDR3 is CASSIDGRNYGYTF. CDR3 DNA sequence: TGTGCCAGTAGTATAGATGGACGGAACTATGGCTACACCTTC. The variable domain in full, completed from reference TRBV19 and TRBJ1-2, reads DGGITQSPKYLFRKEGQNVTLSCEQNLNHDAMYWYRQDPGQGLRLIYYSQIVNDFQKGDIAEGYSVSREKKESFPLTVTSAQKNPTAFYLCASSIDGRNYGYTFGSGTRLTVV.

V usage is TRBV19 and J usage is TRBJ2-3, with TRBD2 matching over 8 bases. This CDR3 spans 15 amino acids. CDR1 and CDR2 (germline): LNHDA, SQIVND (reference sequence). V trimming: 1 base; J trimming: 5 bases; junction bases outside the gene matches: 5. CDR3 nucleotide sequence: TGTGCCAGTAGTATAGCGGGAGGGCTGGGAGATACGCAGTATTTT. It specifies CASSIAGGLGDTQYF.

The chain recombines TRBV6-1 with TRBJ1-4; no clear D. V lost 4 bases to trimming and J lost 8 bases, with 20 bases between them. The germline V gene has CDR1 MNHNS and CDR2 SASEGT. CDR3 length: 16 residues. This CDR3 is CASSGPAPSLHEKLFF. The CDR3 nucleotides read TGTGCCAGCAGTGGACCTGCTCCCTCTCTACACGAAAAACTGTTTTTT.

V and J are TRBV27 and TRBJ1-4; the D is unclear. The V gene lost 2 bases and the J gene lost 8 bases, with 18 bases spanning the gap. Germline CDR1 reads MNHEY; CDR2 reads SMNVEV (reference sequence). The CDR3 loop spans 16 amino acids. This chain's CDR3 is CASSLNGVHRREKLFF. The CDR3 region has the DNA TGTGCCAGCAGTTTAAACGGGGTGCATCGTCGGGAAAAACTGTTTTTT.

There are a few counts of this clone. The CDR3 region has the DNA TGTGCCATCAGTGTATCAGGACTGCGAAGCTCCTACGAGCAGTACTTC. It yields the protein CAISVSGLRSSYEQYF. The chain uses TRBV10-3 and TRBJ2-7; D might be TRBD2 (5 bases). Trimming shortened V by 4 bases and J by 0 bases, and 16 bases separated the two germline ends. Germline V gene lookup returns CDR1 ENHRY and CDR2 SYGVKD. This CDR3 has 16 amino acids.

J is TRBJ1-1 and V is TRBV27; 7 nucleotides agree with TRBD1. J was trimmed by 10 bases and V by 2 bases; bases with no gene match: 10. The CDR3 is made up of 14 amino acids. From germline, CDR1 is MNHEY and CDR2 SMNVEV (reference sequence). The CDR3 spells CASSLAIDRAGAFF. CDR3 DNA: TGTGCCAGCAGTTTAGCGATCGACAGGGCGGGAGCTTTCTTT.

The gene calls are TRBV4-3 and TRBJ2-5; tentatively, D is TRBD1 or TRBD2 (5 bases each). V lost 1 base and J 2 bases, leaving 14 bases between the germline ends. The CDR3 consists of 16 residues. Per the germline V gene, CDR1 is LGHNA and CDR2 is YSLEER. CDR3 sequence (DNA): TGCGCCAGCAGCCAAGTAGGTTTTGGGGGTCAAGAGACCCAGTACTTC. It codes for CASSQVGFGGQETQYF.

The gene calls are TRBV7-3 and TRBJ2-3; D remains ambiguous. The length of the CDR3 is 13 residues. The V gene lost 4 bases and the J gene lost 5 bases, with 10 bases spanning the gap. Germline loops: CDR1 SGHTA, CDR2 FQGTGA. CDR3 amino acids: CASSWGGLDTQYF. The CDR3 DNA is TGTGCCAGCAGCTGGGGTGGGTTAGATACGCAGTATTTT.

The V gene is TRBV5-5, the J gene TRBJ2-7; unclear D gene. V gave up 0 bases and J gave up 3 bases, with 7 bases separating them. The germline V gene has CDR1 SGHKS and CDR2 YYEKEE (reference sequence). The CDR3 has 13 residues. The CDR3, as DNA: TGTGCCAGCAGCTTGGAATACCACTACGAGCAGTACTTC. Translated, it gives CASSLEYHYEQYF.

The V call is TRBV7-2, the J call TRBJ2-7, with 9 bases identical to TRBD2. Trimming removed 1 base from V and 7 bases from J; junction bases left unmatched: 8. CDR1 and CDR2 (germline): SGHTA, FQGNSA. The CDR3 consists of 15 residues. DNA of the CDR3: TGTGCCAGCAGCTTAGGACTAGCGGACGGTGGGGAGCAGTACTTC. Its translation: CASSLGLADGGEQYF.

This clone appeared many times. The gene calls are TRBV4-2 and TRBJ2-7, with 10 bases identical to TRBD2. The ends lost 0 bases at V and 1 base at J; junction bases unmatched: 3. The V gene's germline CDR1 is LGHNA and CDR2 YNFKEQ. This CDR3 contains 16 residues. The CDR3 loop is CASSQELAGTSYEQYF. The CDR3, as DNA: TGTGCCAGCAGCCAAGAACTAGCGGGGACTTCCTACGAGCAGTACTTC.

The rearrangement uses TRBV18 and TRBJ1-2; D gene unclear. This CDR3 spans 14 amino acids. CDR1 KGHSH and CDR2 LQKENI come from the germline V gene. V gave up 3 bases and J gave up 3 bases, with 11 bases separating them. For the CDR3, the DNA is TGTGCCAGCTCACCCACCGATTCGGACTATGGCTACACCTTC. Translated: CASSPTDSDYGYTF.

The chain is built from TRBV4-1 and TRBJ1-1; 8 bases agree with TRBD1. The CDR3 consists of 15 residues. V dropped 5 bases and J dropped 11; count of bases not matched to a gene: 16. Germline-derived CDR1 and CDR2 are MGHRA and YSYEKL. The CDR3 DNA sequence: TGCGCCAGCAGCGATCCAACAGGGGGTAGTTTTGTGGCTTTCTTT. Encoded protein: CASSDPTGGSFVAFF.

The J gene is TRBJ1-2, the V gene TRBV6-5; D might be TRBD1 (6 bases). V lost 2 bases and J 8 bases, leaving 18 bases between the germline ends. From germline, CDR1 is MNHEY and CDR2 SVGAGI. This CDR3 is 15 amino acids long. This CDR3 reads CASSYTLRGVGGYTF. Here the CDR3 DNA reads TGTGCCAGCAGTTACACCCTCAGGGGAGTCGGGGGCTACACCTTC.

As concerns this clone: The same CDR3 can be traced to other DNA sequences in this sample. The chain links TRBV5-8 to TRBJ2-3, with TRBD1 matching 9 bases. With V trimmed by 0 bases and J by 4 bases, 0 bases remained unmatched. From germline, CDR1 is SGHTS and CDR2 YDEGEE. The CDR3 runs 14 residues. The CDR3 sequence is CASSLGQGADTQYF. CDR3 in DNA: TGTGCCAGCAGCTTGGGACAGGGGGCAGATACGCAGTATTTT.

This clone was counted only a few times. This rearrangement joins TRBV5-3 to TRBJ1-2, with TRBD1 identical over 11 bases. TRBV5-3 is placed among ORFs of uncertain function. The CDR3 is 13 residues long. V gave up 4 bases and J gave up 10 bases; unmatched junction bases: 6. The CDR3 DNA is TGTGCCAGAAGCCTCCGGGACAGGGGGTACTACACCTTC. Protein sequence: CARSLRDRGYYTF.

The chain recombines TRBV16 with TRBJ1-1; D ambiguous. This CDR3 has 13 residues. With 4 bases removed from V and 1 base from J, the gap between germline ends came to 7 bases. Germline values: CDR1 KGHSY, CDR2 FQNENV. The CDR3 DNA sequence: TGTGCCAGCAGCCCGCACTCGAACACTGAAGCTTTCTTT. As protein: CASSPHSNTEAFF.

The chain uses TRBV30 and TRBJ2-2; D uncertain. The CDR3 covers 13 residues. V was pared by 5 bases and J by 1 base, with 8 bases between. Germline V gives CDR1 GTSNPN, CDR2 SVGIG (reference sequence). The CDR3 sequence is CAWSVGNTGELFF. CDR3 nucleotide sequence: TGTGCCTGGTCGGTAGGGAACACCGGGGAGCTGTTTTTT.

This clone was observed a single time. The chain recombines TRBV4-2 with TRBJ2-3; 7 bases match TRBD1. This CDR3 is built from 17 residues. The J segment lost 3 bases and the V segment lost 0 bases, leaving 9 bases of the junction unmatched. The germline V gene has CDR1 LGHNA and CDR2 YNFKEQ. CDR3 amino acids: CASSQEGRAGGTDTQYF. Written as DNA, the CDR3 is TGTGCCAGCAGCCAAGAAGGGCGGGCAGGGGGTACAGATACGCAGTATTTT.

The chain combines TRBV11-2 with TRBJ2-7; tentatively, D is TRBD1 or TRBD2 (5 bases each). Deletions cut 5 bases from V and 5 bases from J, with 22 bases between. Germline CDR1 and CDR2: SGHAT and FQNNGV. The CDR3 extends over 16 amino acids. The CDR3 DNA sequence: TGTGCCAGCAGCCTCCTCCCCGGGATCATGGGGCACGAGCAGTACTTC. Translated, it gives CASSLLPGIMGHEQYF.

J is TRBJ2-2 and V is TRBV7-2, with TRBD1 matching over 7 bases. CDR1 SGHTA and CDR2 FQGNSA come from the germline V gene. Unmatched junction bases numbered 9, after V lost 3 bases and J lost 2 bases. There are 17 residues in the CDR3. The CDR3 nucleotides read TGTGCCAGCAGCTTCCCGACAGGGTGGGAAAACACCGGGGAGCTGTTTTTT. It is translated as CASSFPTGWENTGELFF.

The rearrangement joins TRBV18 to TRBJ1-5; D ambiguous. This CDR3 has 16 residues. Germline lookup yields CDR1 KGHSH and CDR2 LQKENI. Trimming pared 2 bases from V and 0 bases from J, leaving 11 bases between. This CDR3 is CASSPVYDNSNQPQHF. CDR3 in DNA: TGTGCCAGCTCACCAGTTTATGACAATAGCAATCAGCCCCAGCATTTT.

This rearrangement joins TRBV21-1 to TRBJ2-1. TRBV21-1 is marked as a pseudogene. CDR3 length: 16 amino acids. The CDR3 loop is CASSPGATLAYNEQFF. The CDR3 DNA reads TGTGCCAGCAGCCCCGGGGCCACCCTGGCCTACAATGAGCAGTTCTTC.

V is TRBV27 and J is TRBJ2-1; unclear D gene. The CDR3 extends over 13 amino acids. Germline V gene lookup returns CDR1 MNHEY and CDR2 SMNVEV (reference sequence). The V gene lost 7 bases and the J gene lost 4 bases, with 11 bases spanning the gap. CDR3 nucleotides: TGTGCCAGCATCGGCGGTATATACAATGAGCAGTTCTTC. This gives the protein CASIGGIYNEQFF.